This T cell receptor beta chain was sequenced in a study of CD8+ T cells in alopecia areata. cDNA prepared by RNA extraction and subsequent reverse transcription served as the template for sequencing. Assay used: immunoSEQ multiplex PCR; TCRdb lists only in-frame clones, some missing. The sample holds approximately 210,000 clones, roughly 64% seen once. Specified treatment: oral pan-JAK inhibitor, 5-10 mg twice daily. Lesional scalp punch biopsies and peripheral blood were collected from alopecia areata patients. The receptor's source is a human donor with alopecia areata. This specimen was CD4+ T cells sorted from blood, taken at week 4, from a patient treated with tofacitinib.

DNA for the CDR3: TGCAGCGTCCGGGACACTCTCCAAGAGACCCAGTACTTC. Amino acid sequence: CSVRDTLQETQYF. This sequence joins TRBV29-1 and TRBJ2-5, with D maybe TRBD1 (6 bases). In germline, CDR1 is SQVTM, CDR2 ANQGSEA. The V end lost 6 bases, the J end lost 1 base, and 12 bases lay between the germline ends. The CDR3 is 13 amino acids.